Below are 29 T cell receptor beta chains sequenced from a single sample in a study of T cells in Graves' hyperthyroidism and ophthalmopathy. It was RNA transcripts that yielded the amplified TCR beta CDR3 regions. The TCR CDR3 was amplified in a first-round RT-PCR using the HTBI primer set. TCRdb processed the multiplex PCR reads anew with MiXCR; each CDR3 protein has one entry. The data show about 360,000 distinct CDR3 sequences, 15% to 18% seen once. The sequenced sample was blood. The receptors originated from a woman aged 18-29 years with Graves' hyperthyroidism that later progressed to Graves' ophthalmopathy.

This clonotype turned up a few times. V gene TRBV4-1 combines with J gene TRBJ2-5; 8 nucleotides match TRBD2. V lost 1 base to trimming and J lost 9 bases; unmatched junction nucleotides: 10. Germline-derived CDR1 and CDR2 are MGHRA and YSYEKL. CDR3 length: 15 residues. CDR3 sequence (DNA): TGCGCCAGCAGCCAAGTCACTAGCGGTACTGTGGCCCAGTACTTC. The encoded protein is CASSQVTSGTVAQYF.

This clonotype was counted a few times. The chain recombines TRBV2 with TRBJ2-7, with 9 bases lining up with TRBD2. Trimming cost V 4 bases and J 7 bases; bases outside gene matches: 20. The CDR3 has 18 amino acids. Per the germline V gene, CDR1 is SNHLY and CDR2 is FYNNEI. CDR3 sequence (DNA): TGTGCCAGCAGTGGATGGTCGGATGGTAGCGGGAGAGGGGGGGAGCAGTACTTC. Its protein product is CASSGWSDGSGRGGEQYF.

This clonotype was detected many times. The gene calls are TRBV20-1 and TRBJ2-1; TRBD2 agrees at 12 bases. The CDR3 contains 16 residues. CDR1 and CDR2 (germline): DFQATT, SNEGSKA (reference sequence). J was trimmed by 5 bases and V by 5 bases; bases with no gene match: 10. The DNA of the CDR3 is TGCAGTGCTCCCGCAGGACTAGCGGGATCAGACAATGAGCAGTTCTTC. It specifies CSAPAGLAGSDNEQFF.

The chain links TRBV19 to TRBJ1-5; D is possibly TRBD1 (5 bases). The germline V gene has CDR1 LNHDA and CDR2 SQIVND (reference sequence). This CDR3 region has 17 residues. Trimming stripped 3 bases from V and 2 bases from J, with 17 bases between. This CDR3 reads CASSIGTGWVGNQPQHF. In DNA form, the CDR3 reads TGTGCCAGTAGTATCGGGACCGGGTGGGTCGGCAATCAGCCCCAGCATTTT.

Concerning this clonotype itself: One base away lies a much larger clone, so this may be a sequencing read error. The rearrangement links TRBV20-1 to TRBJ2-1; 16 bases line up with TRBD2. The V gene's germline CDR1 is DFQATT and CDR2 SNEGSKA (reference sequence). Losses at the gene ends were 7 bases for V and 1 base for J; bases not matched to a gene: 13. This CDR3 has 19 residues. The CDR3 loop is CSVISHGTSGRASYNEQFF. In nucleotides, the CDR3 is TGCAGTGTTATTTCCCACGGGACTAGCGGGAGGGCTTCCTACAATGAGCAGTTCTTC.

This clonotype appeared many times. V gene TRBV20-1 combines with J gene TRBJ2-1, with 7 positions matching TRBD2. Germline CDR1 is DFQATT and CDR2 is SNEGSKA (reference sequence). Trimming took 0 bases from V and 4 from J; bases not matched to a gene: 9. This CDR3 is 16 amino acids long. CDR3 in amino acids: CSARDPSGENYNEQFF. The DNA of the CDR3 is TGCAGTGCTAGAGATCCCAGCGGGGAGAATTACAATGAGCAGTTCTTC.

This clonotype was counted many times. For the CDR3, the DNA is TGTGCCAGCAGTTTATACCCACGGACAAGAAATTCACCCCTCCACTTT. Its protein product is CASSLYPRTRNSPLHF. The chain is built from TRBV28 and TRBJ1-6; maybe TRBD1 (5 bases). V gave up 1 base and J gave up 7 bases, with 14 bases separating them. The CDR3 covers 16 residues. Germline-derived CDR1 and CDR2 are MDHEN and SYDVKM.

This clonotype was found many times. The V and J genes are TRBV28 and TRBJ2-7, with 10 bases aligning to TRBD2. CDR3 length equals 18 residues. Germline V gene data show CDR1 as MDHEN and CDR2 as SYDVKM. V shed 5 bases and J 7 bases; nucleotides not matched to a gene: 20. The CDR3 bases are TGTGCCAGCAGTCCAGCATATTATAGCGGGAGGTCAGGCAGGGAGCAGTACTTC. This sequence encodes CASSPAYYSGRSGREQYF.

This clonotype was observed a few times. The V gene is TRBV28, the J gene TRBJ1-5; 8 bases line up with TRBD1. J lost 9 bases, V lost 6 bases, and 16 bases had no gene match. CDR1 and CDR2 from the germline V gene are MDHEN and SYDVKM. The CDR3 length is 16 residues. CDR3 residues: CASRIGGGSGGTPQHF. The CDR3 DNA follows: TGTGCCAGCAGGATAGGGGGGGGGTCAGGGGGCACGCCCCAGCATTTT.

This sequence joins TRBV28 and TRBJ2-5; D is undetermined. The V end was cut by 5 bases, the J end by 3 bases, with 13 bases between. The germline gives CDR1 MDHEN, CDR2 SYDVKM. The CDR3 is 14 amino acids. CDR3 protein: CASSPAPLKETQYF. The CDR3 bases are TGTGCCAGCAGTCCCGCCCCTCTGAAAGAGACCCAGTACTTC.

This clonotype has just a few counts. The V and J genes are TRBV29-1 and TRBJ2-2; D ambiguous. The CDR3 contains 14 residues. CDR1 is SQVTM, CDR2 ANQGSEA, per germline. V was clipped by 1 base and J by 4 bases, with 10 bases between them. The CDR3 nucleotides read TGCAGCGTTGAAGTGTGGGCCCTCACCGGGGAGCTGTTTTTT. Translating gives CSVEVWALTGELFF.

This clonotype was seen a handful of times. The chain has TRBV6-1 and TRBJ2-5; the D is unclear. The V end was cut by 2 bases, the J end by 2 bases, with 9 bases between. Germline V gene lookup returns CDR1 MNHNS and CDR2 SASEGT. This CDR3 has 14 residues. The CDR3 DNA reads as TGTGCCAGCAGTGAATCGGATACTCAAGAGACCCAGTACTTC. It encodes CASSESDTQETQYF.

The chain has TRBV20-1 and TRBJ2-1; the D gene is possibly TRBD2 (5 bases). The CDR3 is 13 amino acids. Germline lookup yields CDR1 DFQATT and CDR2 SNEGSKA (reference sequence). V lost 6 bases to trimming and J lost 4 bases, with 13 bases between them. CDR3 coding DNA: TGCAGTGCCAGTAGCGACCCATACAATGAGCAGTTCTTC. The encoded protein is CSASSDPYNEQFF.

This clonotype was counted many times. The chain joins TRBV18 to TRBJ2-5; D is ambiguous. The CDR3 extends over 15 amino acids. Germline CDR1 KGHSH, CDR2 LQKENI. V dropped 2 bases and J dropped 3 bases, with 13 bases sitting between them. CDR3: CASSPLRQRKETQYF. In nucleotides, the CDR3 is TGTGCCAGCTCACCATTGCGTCAGCGCAAAGAGACCCAGTACTTC. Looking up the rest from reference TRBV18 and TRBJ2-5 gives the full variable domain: NAGVMQNPRHLVRRRGQEARLRCSPMKGHSHVYWYRQLPEEGLKFMVYLQKENIIDESGMPKERFSAEFPKEGPSILRIQQVVRGDSAAYFCASSPLRQRKETQYFGPGTRLLVL.

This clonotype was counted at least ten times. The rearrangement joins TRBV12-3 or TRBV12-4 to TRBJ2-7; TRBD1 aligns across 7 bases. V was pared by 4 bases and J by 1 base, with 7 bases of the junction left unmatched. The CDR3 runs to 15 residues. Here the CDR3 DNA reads TGTGCCAGCAGTTCCGGGACAGCCATATCCTACGAGCAGTACTTC. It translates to CASSSGTAISYEQYF.

CDR3 loop: CASSQEPKGGFATNEKLFF. The DNA of the CDR3 is TGCGCCAGCAGCCAAGAACCCAAGGGGGGTTTTGCAACTAATGAAAAACTGTTTTTT. This sequence joins TRBV4-1 and TRBJ1-4, with D maybe TRBD1 (6 bases). V was trimmed by 0 bases and J by 0 bases, leaving 17 bases between them. The CDR3 is made up of 19 amino acids. Germline V CDR1 and CDR2: MGHRA, YSYEKL.

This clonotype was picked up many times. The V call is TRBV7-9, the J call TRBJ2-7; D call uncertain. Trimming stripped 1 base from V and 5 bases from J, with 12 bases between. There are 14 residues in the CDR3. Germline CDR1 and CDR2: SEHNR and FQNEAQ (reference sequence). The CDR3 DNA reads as TGTGCCAGCAGCTTAGAGGGCAGTAGAGACGAGCAGTACTTC. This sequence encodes CASSLEGSRDEQYF.

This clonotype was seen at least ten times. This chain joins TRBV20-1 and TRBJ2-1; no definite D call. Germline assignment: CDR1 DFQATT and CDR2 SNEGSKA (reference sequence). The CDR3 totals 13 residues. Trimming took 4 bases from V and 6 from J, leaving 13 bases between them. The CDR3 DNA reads TGCAGTGCTACTCTCCCAGAGTTCAATGAGCAGTTCTTC. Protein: CSATLPEFNEQFF.

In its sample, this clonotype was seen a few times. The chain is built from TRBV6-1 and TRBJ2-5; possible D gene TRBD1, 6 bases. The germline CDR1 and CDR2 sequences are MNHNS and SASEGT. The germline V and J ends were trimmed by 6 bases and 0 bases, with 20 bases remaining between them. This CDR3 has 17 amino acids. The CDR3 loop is CASSPRTGLNYQETQYF. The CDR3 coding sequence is TGTGCCAGCAGCCCCAGAACAGGGTTAAATTACCAAGAGACCCAGTACTTC.

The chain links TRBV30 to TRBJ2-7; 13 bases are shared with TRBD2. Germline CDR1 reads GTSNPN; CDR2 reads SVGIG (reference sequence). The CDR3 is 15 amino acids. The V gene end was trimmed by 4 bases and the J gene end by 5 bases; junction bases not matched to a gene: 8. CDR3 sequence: CAWIQGLAGRHEQYF. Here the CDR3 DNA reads TGTGCCTGGATCCAGGGACTAGCGGGACGGCACGAGCAGTACTTC.

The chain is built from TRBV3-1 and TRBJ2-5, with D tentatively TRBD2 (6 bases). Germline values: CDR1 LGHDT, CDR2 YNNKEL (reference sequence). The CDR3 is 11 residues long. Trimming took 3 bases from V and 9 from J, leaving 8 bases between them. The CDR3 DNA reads TGTGCCAGCAGCCATGGGGAGGCCCAGTACTTC. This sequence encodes CASSHGEAQYF.

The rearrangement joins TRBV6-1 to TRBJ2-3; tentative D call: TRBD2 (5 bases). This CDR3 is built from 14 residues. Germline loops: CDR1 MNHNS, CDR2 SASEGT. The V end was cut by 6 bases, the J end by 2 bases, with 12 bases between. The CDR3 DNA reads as TGTGCCAGCAGCCCAAGCGGAGCCACAGATACGCAGTATTTT. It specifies CASSPSGATDTQYF.

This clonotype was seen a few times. The CDR3 loop reads CASGAGWNEQFF. The CDR3 DNA reads TGTGCCAGCGGAGCTGGATGGAATGAGCAGTTCTTC. V usage is TRBV6-1 and J usage is TRBJ2-1, with D unclear. V was pared by 8 bases and J by 7 bases, with 12 bases between. Per germline, CDR1 MNHNS and CDR2 SASEGT. This CDR3 has 12 amino acids.

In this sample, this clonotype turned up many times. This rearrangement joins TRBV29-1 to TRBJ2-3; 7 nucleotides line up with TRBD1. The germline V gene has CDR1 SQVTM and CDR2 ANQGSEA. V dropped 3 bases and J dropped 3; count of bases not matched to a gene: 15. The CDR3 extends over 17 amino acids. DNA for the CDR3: TGCAGCGTTGAGGGCCGAGGACGGGCAGGGGGTACAGATACGCAGTATTTT. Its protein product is CSVEGRGRAGGTDTQYF.

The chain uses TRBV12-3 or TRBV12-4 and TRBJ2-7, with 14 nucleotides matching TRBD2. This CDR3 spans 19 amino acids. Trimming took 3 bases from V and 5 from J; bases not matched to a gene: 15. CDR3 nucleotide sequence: TGTGCCAGCAGTTTCGCGCAGGGGGCCGGGACTAGCGGGAGAAACGAGCAGTACTTC. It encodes CASSFAQGAGTSGRNEQYF.

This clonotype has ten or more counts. CDR3 sequence: CASSLNRLAGETFLGSYNEQFF. The CDR3 DNA reads TGTGCCAGCAGCCTTAACCGACTAGCGGGAGAGACCTTCCTAGGCTCCTACAATGAGCAGTTCTTC. J is TRBJ2-1 and V is TRBV11-2; 12 bases are shared with TRBD2. V lost 5 bases to trimming and J lost 0 bases; unmatched junction nucleotides: 20. Germline loops: CDR1 SGHAT, CDR2 FQNNGV. This CDR3 contains 22 residues.

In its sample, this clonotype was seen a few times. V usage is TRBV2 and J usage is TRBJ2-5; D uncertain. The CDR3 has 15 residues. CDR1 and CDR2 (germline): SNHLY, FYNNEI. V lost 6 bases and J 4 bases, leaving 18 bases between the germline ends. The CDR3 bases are TGTGCCAGCAGGGAAACGGACCTCCTAGGAGAGACCCAGTACTTC. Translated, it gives CASRETDLLGETQYF. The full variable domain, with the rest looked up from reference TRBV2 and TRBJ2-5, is EPEVTQTPSHQVTQMGQEVILRCVPISNHLYFYWYRQILGQKVEFLVSFYNNEISEKSEIFDDQFSVERPDGSNFTLKIRSTKLEDSAMYFCASRETDLLGETQYFGPGTRLLVL.

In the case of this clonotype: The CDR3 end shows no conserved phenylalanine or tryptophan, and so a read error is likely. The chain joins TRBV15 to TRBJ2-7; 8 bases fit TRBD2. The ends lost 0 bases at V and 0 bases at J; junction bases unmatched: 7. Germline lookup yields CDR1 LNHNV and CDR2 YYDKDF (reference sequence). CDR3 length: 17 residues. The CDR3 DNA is TGTGCCACCAGCAGAGATAGGACTAGCAGAAGCTCCTACGAGCAGTACCTC. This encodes CATSRDRTSRSSYEQYL.

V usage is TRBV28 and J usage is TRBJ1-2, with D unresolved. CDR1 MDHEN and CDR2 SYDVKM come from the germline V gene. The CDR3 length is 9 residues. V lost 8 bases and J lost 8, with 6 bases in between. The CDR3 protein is CASGIGYTF. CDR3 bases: TGTGCCAGCGGTATCGGCTACACCTTC.